One sample yielded the 3 T cell receptor beta chains listed below, sequenced in a study of cytomegalovirus exposure and HLA in healthy donors. In the PCR, 60 Vbeta and 13 Jbeta primers were used. Measured with immunoSEQ multiplex PCR; TCRdb has only the in-frame clones, and not every one. There are 150,000 or so clones in the sample; approximately 80% occur only once, and about 12% lies in the top ten. Material: PBMCs. The receptors here all came from a man between 40 and 49 years old in good health and CMV-seropositive.

This chain links TRBV4-1 with TRBJ1-5, with D tentatively TRBD1 (5 bases). Germline V gene sequence: CDR1 MGHRA, CDR2 YSYEKL. CDR3 size: 15 residues. V lost 5 bases and J 7 bases, leaving 18 bases between the germline ends. CDR3 sequence: CASSSHPSGGQPQHF. The CDR3 coding sequence is TGCGCCAGCAGCTCTCACCCAAGCGGGGGGCAGCCCCAGCATTTT.

The rearrangement links TRBV19 to TRBJ1-1, with TRBD1 as a possible D gene (6 bases). Germline V gene sequence: CDR1 LNHDA, CDR2 SQIVND (reference sequence). The CDR3 spans 14 residues. V was cut by 6 bases and J by 1 base, with 12 bases left in between. CDR3 sequence (DNA): TGTGCCAGTAGGTTCGGACAGAGGAACACTGAAGCTTTCTTT. Its protein is CASRFGQRNTEAFF.

This chain links TRBV28 with TRBJ1-1, with D tentatively TRBD1 (5 bases). Germline assignment: CDR1 MDHEN and CDR2 SYDVKM. This CDR3 contains 13 residues. V dropped 3 bases and J dropped 6 bases, with 11 bases sitting between them. The CDR3 DNA follows: TGTGCCAGCAGTTTGTGGCAGGGCTCTGAAGCTTTCTTT. It yields the protein CASSLWQGSEAFF.